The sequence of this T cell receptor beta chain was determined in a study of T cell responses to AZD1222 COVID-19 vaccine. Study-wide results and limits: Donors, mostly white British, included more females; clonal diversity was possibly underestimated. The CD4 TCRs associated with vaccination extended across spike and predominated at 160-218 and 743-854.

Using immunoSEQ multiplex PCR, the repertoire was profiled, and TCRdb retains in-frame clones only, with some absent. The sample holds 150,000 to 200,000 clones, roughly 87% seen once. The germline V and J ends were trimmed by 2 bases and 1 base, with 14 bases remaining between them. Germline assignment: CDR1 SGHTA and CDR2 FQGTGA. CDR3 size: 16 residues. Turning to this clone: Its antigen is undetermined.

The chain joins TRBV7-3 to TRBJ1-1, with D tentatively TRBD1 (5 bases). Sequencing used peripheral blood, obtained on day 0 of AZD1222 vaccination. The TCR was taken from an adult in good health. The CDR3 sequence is CASSLQPGTRNTEAFF. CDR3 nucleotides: TGTGCCAGCAGCTTACAACCTGGGACGCGGAACACTGAAGCTTTCTTT.